The 13 T cell receptor beta chains below were found in one sample sequenced in a study of Ad26.COV2.S vaccination and SARS-CoV-2 variants. Libraries were prepared by immunoSEQ multiplex PCR; TCRdb keeps only in-frame clonotypes and omits some of them. The data contain around 450,000 clones, 89% of them singletons. Treatment indicated: some 20 received Ad26.COV2.S at low or high dose, single or two shots; about 5 received placebo; per-sample allocation not given. The investigators took samples on day 63 after the first vaccine or placebo injection. Sequencing used peripheral blood, obtained in a trial of Ad26.COV2.S vaccine versus placebo. The receptor set was obtained from a person between 18 and 65 years old who received the Ad26.COV2.S COVID-19 vaccine or a placebo.

The genes are TRBV2 and TRBJ2-7; 8 bases align to TRBD1. CDR3 length equals 13 residues. Looked up from germline, CDR1 is SNHLY and CDR2 is FYNNEI. Trimming removed 4 bases from V and 6 bases from J; junction bases left unmatched: 5. The CDR3 DNA reads as TGTGCCAGCAGTGGGACAGGGCGATCCGAGCAGTACGTC. Protein product: CASSGTGRSEQYV.

This rearrangement joins TRBV5-4 to TRBJ1-6, with 11 bases aligning to TRBD1. This CDR3 comprises 17 residues. Losses at the gene ends were 3 bases for V and 1 base for J; bases not matched to a gene: 3. Germline assignment: CDR1 SGHNT and CDR2 YYREEE (reference sequence). The CDR3 DNA reads TGTGCCAGCAGCTGGGGGACAGGGGGGTCCTATAATTCACCCCTCCACTTT. Amino acid sequence: CASSWGTGGSYNSPLHF.

The gene calls are TRBV19 and TRBJ1-4; D remains unclear. The CDR3 length is 16 residues. Deletions cut 1 base from V and 8 bases from J, with 17 bases between. Germline V lookup: CDR1 LNHDA, CDR2 SQIVND (reference sequence). Here the CDR3 DNA reads TGTGCCAGTAGTATAGGGTATCAAGGCCAGGAGGAAAAACTGTTTTTT. This codes for CASSIGYQGQEEKLFF.

V usage is TRBV5-8 and J usage is TRBJ1-2; TRBD1 aligns across 9 bases. The ends lost 3 bases at V and 8 bases at J; junction bases unmatched: 8. The CDR3 sequence is 14 residues long. Germline V lookup: CDR1 SGHTS, CDR2 YDEGEE. The CDR3 bases are TGTGCCAGCAGCTACTTACAGGGGGCGGGCGGCTACACCTTC. Translation gives CASSYLQGAGGYTF.

This chain uses TRBV5-1 with TRBJ1-6; tentatively, D is TRBD1 (5 bases). V was cut by 3 bases and J by 8 bases, with 15 bases left in between. This CDR3 contains 15 residues. Germline lookup yields CDR1 SGHRS and CDR2 YFSETQ. The CDR3 DNA is TGCGCCAGCAGCTGGGACGGGGGGTCCGATTCACCCCTCCACTTT. This codes for CASSWDGGSDSPLHF. Full variable domain (missing parts from reference TRBV5-1 and TRBJ1-6): KAGVTQTPRYLIKTRGQQVTLSCSPISGHRSVSWYQQTPGQGLQFLFEYFSETQRNKGNFPGRFSGRQFSNSRSEMNVSTLELGDSALYLCASSWDGGSDSPLHFGNGTRLTVT.

V and J are TRBV6-5 and TRBJ1-2, with D possibly TRBD1 on 6 matching bases. Trimming pared 7 bases from V and 6 bases from J, leaving 21 bases between. Germline CDR1 MNHEY, CDR2 SVGAGI. The CDR3 spans 15 residues. CDR3 amino acids: CASTRGGGGVHGYTF. CDR3 coding DNA: TGTGCCAGCACACGCGGTGGAGGGGGGGTACATGGCTACACCTTC.

The J gene is TRBJ2-7, the V gene TRBV6-5; perhaps D is TRBD1 or TRBD2 (5 bases each). V lost 0 bases and J lost 5, with 14 bases in between. Germline loops: CDR1 MNHEY, CDR2 SVGAGI. The length of the CDR3 is 15 residues. The CDR3 here is CASSYSGPLDNEQYF. CDR3 DNA: TGTGCCAGCAGTTACTCGGGACCTCTTGACAACGAGCAGTACTTC.

A single count supports this clone. The V call is TRBV4-3, the J call TRBJ2-2; D assignment may be TRBD1 or TRBD2 (6 bases each). The V end lost 4 bases, the J end lost 4 bases, and 10 bases lay between the germline ends. The CDR3 contains 14 residues. The germline gives CDR1 LGHNA, CDR2 YSLEER. The CDR3 spells CASSREDSTGELFF. The CDR3 DNA sequence: TGCGCCAGCAGCCGGGAGGACAGCACCGGGGAGCTGTTTTTT.

This rearrangement joins TRBV10-3 to TRBJ2-1; D possibly matches TRBD1 or TRBD2 (5 bases each). The V end lost 7 bases, the J end lost 5 bases, and 12 bases lay between the germline ends. There are 13 residues in the CDR3. The germline V gene encodes CDR1 ENHRY and CDR2 SYGVKD. For the CDR3, the DNA is TGTGCCATCACCCCGGGACGAAACAATGAGCAGTTCTTC. Its translation: CAITPGRNNEQFF.

This chain uses TRBV7-2 with TRBJ1-2; a weak D match, TRBD1 (5 bases). Trimming left V 1 base short and J 8 bases short, with 8 bases between. This CDR3 contains 12 residues. In germline, CDR1 is SGHTA, CDR2 FQGNSA. CDR3 residues: CASSLGGLGYTF. CDR3 nucleotide sequence: TGTGCCAGCAGCTTAGGGGGCTTAGGCTACACCTTC.

This chain links TRBV19 with TRBJ1-5, with D perhaps matching TRBD1 (6 bases). Trimming stripped 0 bases from V and 6 bases from J, with 21 bases between. Germline V gene sequence: CDR1 LNHDA, CDR2 SQIVND (reference sequence). This CDR3 region has 18 residues. The CDR3 DNA follows: TGTGCCAGTAGTATAGACCCCGCCACAGGGACACAGAGTCAGCCCCAGCATTTT. Translating gives CASSIDPATGTQSQPQHF.

This chain joins TRBV10-3 and TRBJ2-3, with TRBD2 identical over 10 bases. Trimming took 7 bases from V and 2 from J; bases not matched to a gene: 9. The CDR3 is 16 residues long. Germline assignment: CDR1 ENHRY and CDR2 SYGVKD. In nucleotides, the CDR3 is TGTGCCATCAAACCGCCCCTAGCGGGAGACACAGATACGCAGTATTTT. Translating gives CAIKPPLAGDTDTQYF.

This chain connects TRBV6-5 to TRBJ2-7; perhaps TRBD1 as D (6 bases). The CDR3 contains 11 residues. Germline V lookup: CDR1 MNHEY, CDR2 SVGAGI. V lost 8 bases and J 2 bases, leaving 7 bases between the germline ends. This chain's CDR3 is CASGQPYEQYV. CDR3 bases: TGTGCCAGCGGACAGCCCTACGAGCAGTACGTC.